Sequencing of this TCR beta chain was carried out in a study of blood T cell repertoires in COVID-19. Study overall: Samples taken during acute and convalescent COVID-19 were collected in the United States, Italy and Spain. T cells, B-cell-depleted T cells, or PBMCs provided the cDNA or gDNA that served as material.

Per the authors' pipeline: Amplified reference gene primers provided the basis for estimating nucleated cell counts. Produced via immunoSEQ multiplex PCR; TCRdb's table is partial and in-frame only. The DNA gave D and trimming, while V, J and clone size come from that table. This sample has 200,000 to 250,000 clones; roughly 90% occur once, and the top ten carry about 6%. The CDR3 extends over 14 amino acids. Trimming removed 7 bases at V and 6 bases at J, with 17 bases between. The germline gives CDR1 SGHRS, CDR2 YFSETQ. The chain couples TRBV5-1 to TRBJ1-5; D perhaps matches TRBD1 (6 bases). Sequenced material: peripheral blood. This receptor was identified in a man between 60 and 75 years old who had recovered from COVID-19. CDR3 coding DNA: TGCGCCAGCGCTGAGGGGGGGACCGGTCAGCCCCAGCATTTT. Its protein product is CASAEGGTGQPQHF. Based on the CDR3 plus reference TRBV5-1 and TRBJ1-5, the full variable domain is KAGVTQTPRYLIKTRGQQVTLSCSPISGHRSVSWYQQTPGQGLQFLFEYFSETQRNKGNFPGRFSGRQFSNSRSEMNVSTLELGDSALYLCASAEGGTGQPQHFGDGTRLSIL.